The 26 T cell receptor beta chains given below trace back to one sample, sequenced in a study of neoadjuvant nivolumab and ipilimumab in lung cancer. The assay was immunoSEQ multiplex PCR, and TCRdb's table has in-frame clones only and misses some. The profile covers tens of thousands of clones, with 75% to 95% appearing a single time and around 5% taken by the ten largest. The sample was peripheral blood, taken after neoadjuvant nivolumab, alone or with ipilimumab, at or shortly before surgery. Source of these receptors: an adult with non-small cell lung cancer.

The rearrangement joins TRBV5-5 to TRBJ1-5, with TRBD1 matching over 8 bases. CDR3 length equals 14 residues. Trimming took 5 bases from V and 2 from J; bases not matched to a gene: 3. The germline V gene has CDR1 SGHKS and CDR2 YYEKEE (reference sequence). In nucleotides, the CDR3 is TGTGCCAGCAGTCCGACAGGGGGCAATCAGCCCCAGCATTTT. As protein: CASSPTGGNQPQHF.

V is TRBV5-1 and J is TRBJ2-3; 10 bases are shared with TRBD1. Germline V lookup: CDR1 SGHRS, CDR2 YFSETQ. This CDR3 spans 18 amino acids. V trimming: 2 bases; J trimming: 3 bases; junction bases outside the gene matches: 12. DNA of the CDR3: TGCGCCAGCAGCTTACAATATGCCGGGACAGGGGAGACAGATACGCAGTATTTT. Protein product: CASSLQYAGTGETDTQYF.

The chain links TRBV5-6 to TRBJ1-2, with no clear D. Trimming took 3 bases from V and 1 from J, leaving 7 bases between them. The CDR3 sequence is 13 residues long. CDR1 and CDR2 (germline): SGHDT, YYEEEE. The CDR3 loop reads CASSSDVNYGYTF. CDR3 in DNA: TGTGCCAGCAGCTCGGACGTTAACTATGGCTACACCTTC. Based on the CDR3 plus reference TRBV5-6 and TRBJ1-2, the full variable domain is DAGVTQSPTHLIKTRGQQVTLRCSPKSGHDTVSWYQQALGQGPQFIFQYYEEEERQRGNFPDRFSGHQFPNYSSELNVNALLLGDSALYLCASSSDVNYGYTFGSGTRLTVV.

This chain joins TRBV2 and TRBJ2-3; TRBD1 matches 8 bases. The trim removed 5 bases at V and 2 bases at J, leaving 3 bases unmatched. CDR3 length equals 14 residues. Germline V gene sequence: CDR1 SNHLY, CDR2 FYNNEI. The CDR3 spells CASSWTGNTDTQYF. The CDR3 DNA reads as TGTGCCAGCAGTTGGACAGGGAACACAGATACGCAGTATTTT.

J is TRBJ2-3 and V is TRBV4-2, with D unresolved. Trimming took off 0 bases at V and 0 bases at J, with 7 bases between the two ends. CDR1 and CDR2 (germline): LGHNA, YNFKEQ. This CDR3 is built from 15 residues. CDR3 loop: CASSQELISTDTQYF. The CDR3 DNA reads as TGTGCCAGCAGCCAAGAGCTGATTAGCACAGATACGCAGTATTTT.

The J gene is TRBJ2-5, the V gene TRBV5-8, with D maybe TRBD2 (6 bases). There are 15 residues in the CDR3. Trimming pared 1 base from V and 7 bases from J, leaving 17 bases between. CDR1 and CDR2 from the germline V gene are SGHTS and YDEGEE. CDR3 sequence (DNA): TGTGCCAGCAGCTTGAAGGCGGTGTTGGGAGGGACCCAGTACTTC. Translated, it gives CASSLKAVLGGTQYF.

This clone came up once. The CDR3 spells CASSLGRVSSYEQYF. CDR3 nucleotide sequence: TGTGCCAGCAGCTTAGGCAGGGTAAGCTCCTACGAGCAGTACTTC. The chain couples TRBV7-8 to TRBJ2-7, with D possibly TRBD1 on 5 matching bases. This CDR3 has 15 residues. V gave up 1 base and J gave up 0 bases, with 10 bases separating them. Germline CDR1 is SGHVS and CDR2 is FQNEAQ.

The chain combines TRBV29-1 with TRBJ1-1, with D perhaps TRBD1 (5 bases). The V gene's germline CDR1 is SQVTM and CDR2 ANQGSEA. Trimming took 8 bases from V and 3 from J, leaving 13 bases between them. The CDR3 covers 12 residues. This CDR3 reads CSLAGPDTEAFF. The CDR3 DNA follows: TGCAGCCTCGCGGGACCGGACACTGAAGCTTTCTTT.

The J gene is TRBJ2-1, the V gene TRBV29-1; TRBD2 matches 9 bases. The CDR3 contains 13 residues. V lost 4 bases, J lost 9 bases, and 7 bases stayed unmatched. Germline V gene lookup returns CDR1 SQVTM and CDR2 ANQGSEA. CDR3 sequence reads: CSVVASGEFEQFF. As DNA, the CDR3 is TGCAGCGTTGTGGCTAGCGGGGAGTTTGAGCAGTTCTTC.

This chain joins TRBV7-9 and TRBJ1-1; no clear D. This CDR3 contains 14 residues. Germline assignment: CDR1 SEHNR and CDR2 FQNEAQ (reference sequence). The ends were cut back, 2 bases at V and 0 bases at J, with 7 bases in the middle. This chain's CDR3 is CASSLFQMNTEAFF. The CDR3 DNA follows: TGTGCCAGCAGCTTATTTCAGATGAACACTGAAGCTTTCTTT.

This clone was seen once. The CDR3 DNA is TGTGCCAGCAGTGGAGGCCCCTACGAGCAGTACTTC. This encodes CASSGGPYEQYF. The V and J genes are TRBV2 and TRBJ2-7; D not certain. The CDR3 is made up of 12 amino acids. The germline V gene encodes CDR1 SNHLY and CDR2 FYNNEI. Trimming took off 4 bases at V and 2 bases at J, with 6 bases between the two ends.

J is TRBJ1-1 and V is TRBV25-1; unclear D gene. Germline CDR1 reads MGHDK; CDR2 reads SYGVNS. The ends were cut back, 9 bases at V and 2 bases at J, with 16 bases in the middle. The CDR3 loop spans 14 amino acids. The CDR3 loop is CARPPRGVNTEAFF. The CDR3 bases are TGTGCCAGACCCCCACGAGGAGTAAACACTGAAGCTTTCTTT.

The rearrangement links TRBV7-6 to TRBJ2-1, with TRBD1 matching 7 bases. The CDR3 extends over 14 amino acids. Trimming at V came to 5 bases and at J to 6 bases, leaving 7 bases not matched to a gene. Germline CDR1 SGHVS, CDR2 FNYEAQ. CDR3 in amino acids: CASSAWGQPNEQFF. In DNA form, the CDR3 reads TGTGCCAGCAGCGCATGGGGACAGCCCAATGAGCAGTTCTTC.

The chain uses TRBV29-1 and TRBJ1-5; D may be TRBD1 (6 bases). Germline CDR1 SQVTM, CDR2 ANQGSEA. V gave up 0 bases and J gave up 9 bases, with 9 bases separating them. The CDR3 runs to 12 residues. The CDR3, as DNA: TGCAGCGTTGAAGAGACAGGAGGGCCCCAGCATTTT. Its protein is CSVEETGGPQHF.

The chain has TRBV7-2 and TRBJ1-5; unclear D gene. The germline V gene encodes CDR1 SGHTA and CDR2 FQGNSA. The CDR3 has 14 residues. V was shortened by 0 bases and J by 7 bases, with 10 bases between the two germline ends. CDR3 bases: TGTGCCAGCAGCTTAGCGGGAAAGGGCCAGCCCCAGCATTTT. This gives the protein CASSLAGKGQPQHF.

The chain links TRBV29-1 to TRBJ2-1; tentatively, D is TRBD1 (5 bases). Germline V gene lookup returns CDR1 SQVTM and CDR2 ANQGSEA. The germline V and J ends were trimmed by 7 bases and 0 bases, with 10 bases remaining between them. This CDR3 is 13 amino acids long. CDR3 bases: TGCAGCGCTCGACAGAGCTCCTACAATGAGCAGTTCTTC. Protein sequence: CSARQSSYNEQFF.

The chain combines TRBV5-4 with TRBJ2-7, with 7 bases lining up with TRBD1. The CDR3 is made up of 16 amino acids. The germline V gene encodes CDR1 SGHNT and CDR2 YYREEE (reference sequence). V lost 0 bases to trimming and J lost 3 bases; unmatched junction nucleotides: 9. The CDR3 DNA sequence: TGTGCCAGCAGCTTGGGGGGTCAAGGGGGCTTCTACGAGCAGTACTTC. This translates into CASSLGGQGGFYEQYF.

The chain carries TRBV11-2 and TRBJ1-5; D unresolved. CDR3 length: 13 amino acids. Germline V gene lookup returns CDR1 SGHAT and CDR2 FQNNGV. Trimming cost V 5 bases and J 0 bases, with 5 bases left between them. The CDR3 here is CASSLSSNQPQHF. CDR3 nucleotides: TGTGCCAGCAGCCTGTCTAGCAATCAGCCCCAGCATTTT. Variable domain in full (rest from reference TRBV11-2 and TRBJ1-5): EAGVAQSPRYKIIEKRQSVAFWCNPISGHATLYWYQQILGQGPKLLIQFQNNGVVDDSQLPKDRFSAERLKGVDSTLKIQPAKLEDSAVYLCASSLSSNQPQHFGDGTRLSIL.

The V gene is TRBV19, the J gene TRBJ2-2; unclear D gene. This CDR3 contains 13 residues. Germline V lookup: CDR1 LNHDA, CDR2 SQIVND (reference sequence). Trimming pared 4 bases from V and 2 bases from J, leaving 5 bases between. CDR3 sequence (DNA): TGTGCCAGTAGTAACAGCAACACCGGGGAGCTGTTTTTT. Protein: CASSNSNTGELFF.

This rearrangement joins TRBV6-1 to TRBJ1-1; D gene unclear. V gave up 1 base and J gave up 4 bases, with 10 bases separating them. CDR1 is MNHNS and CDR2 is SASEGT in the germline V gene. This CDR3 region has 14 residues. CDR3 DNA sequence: TGTGCCAGCAGTGAAGTACCAGGCGGCACTGAAGCTTTCTTT. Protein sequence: CASSEVPGGTEAFF.

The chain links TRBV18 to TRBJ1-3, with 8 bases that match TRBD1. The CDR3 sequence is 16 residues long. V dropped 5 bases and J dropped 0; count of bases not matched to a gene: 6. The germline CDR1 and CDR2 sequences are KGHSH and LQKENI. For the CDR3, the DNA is TGTGCCAGCTCAGGGGACAGGCCTATCTCTGGAAACACCATATATTTT. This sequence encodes CASSGDRPISGNTIYF.

CDR3 sequence (DNA): TGTGCCAGCAGCCGCGACGGGTCTGGGGCCAACGTCCTGACTTTC. Translating it yields CASSRDGSGANVLTF. This chain joins TRBV6-5 and TRBJ2-6; D unclear. Germline V gene data show CDR1 as MNHEY and CDR2 as SVGAGI. CDR3 length equals 15 residues. Trimming took off 6 bases at V and 1 base at J, with 10 bases between the two ends.

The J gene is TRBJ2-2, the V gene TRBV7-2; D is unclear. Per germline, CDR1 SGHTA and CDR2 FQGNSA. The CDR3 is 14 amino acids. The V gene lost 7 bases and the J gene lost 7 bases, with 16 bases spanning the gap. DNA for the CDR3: TGTGCCAGCACCGCTCAACCGGGCGGCGGGGAGCTGTTTTTT. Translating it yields CASTAQPGGGELFF.

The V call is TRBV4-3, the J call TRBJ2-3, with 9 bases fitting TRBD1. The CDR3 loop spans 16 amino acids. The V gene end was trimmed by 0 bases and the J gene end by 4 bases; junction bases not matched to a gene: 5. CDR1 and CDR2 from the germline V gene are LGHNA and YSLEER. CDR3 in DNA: TGCGCCAGCAGCCAAGAGTCGACAGGGGGAGCAGATACGCAGTATTTT. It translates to CASSQESTGGADTQYF.

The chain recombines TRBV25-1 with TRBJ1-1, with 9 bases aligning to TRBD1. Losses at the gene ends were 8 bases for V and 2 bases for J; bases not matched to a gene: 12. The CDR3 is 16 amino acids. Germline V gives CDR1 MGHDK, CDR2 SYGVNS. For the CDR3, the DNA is TGTGCCAGCTGGGGCGGGTCGACAGGGGGTAACACTGAAGCTTTCTTT. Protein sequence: CASWGGSTGGNTEAFF.

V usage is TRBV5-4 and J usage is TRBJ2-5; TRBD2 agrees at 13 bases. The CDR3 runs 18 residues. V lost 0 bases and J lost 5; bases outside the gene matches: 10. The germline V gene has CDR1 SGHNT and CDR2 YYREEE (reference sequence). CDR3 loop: CASSLGINGLAGVETQYF. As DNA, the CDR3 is TGTGCCAGCAGCTTGGGGATTAATGGACTAGCGGGGGTGGAGACCCAGTACTTC.